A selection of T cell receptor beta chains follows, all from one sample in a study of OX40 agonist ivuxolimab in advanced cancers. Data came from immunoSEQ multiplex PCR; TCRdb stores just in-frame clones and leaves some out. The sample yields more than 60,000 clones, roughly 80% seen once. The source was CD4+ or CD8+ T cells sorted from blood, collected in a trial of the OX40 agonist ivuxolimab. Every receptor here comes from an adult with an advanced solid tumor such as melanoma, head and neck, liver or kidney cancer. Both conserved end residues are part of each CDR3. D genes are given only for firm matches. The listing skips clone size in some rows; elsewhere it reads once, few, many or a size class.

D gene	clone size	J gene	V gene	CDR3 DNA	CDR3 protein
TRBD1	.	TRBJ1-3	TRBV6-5	TGTGCCAGCAGCGACAGGGTGCCCTCTGGAAACACCATATATTTT	CASSDRVPSGNTIYF
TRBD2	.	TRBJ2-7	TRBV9	TGTGCCAGCAGCGAATCCGGGACTAGTGGCTACGAGCAGTACTTC	CASSESGTSGYEQYF
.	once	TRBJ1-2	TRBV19	TGTGCCAGTAGTATAAGGGACACCGCTAACTATGGCTACACCTTC	CASSIRDTANYGYTF
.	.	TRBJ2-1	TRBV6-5	TGTGCCAGCAGTTATGCGAGGCTAAGGGGCTTGAATGAGCAGTTCTTC	CASSYARLRGLNEQFF
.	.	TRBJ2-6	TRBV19	TGTGCCAGTAGGAACTACGTCCCCGGCTCTGGGGCCAACGTCCTGACTTTC	CASRNYVPGSGANVLTF
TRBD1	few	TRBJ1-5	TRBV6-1	TGTGCCAGCAGTGCAGCAGGGGGCGGTCAGCCCCAGCATTTT	CASSAAGGGQPQHF
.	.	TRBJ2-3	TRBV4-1	TGCGCCAGCAGCCTTACAGGTCGTCGGGGTACAGATACGCAGTATTTT	CASSLTGRRGTDTQYF
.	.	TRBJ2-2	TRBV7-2	TGTGCCAGCAGCGCGGCCCCTGGGGAGCTGTTTTTT	CASSAAPGELFF
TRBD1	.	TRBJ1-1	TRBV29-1	TGCAGCGTTGAACAGGGGGCTTCGAACACTGAAGCTTTCTTT	CSVEQGASNTEAFF
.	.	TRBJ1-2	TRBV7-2	TGTGCCAGCAGCTTCGACAGTTATGGCTACACCTTC	CASSFDSYGYTF
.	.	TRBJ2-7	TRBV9	TGTGCCAGCAGCGTAGGTAGGTCGGGAAACTACGAGCAGTACTTC	CASSVGRSGNYEQYF
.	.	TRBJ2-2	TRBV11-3	TGTGCCAGCAGCTCTGGGCCGGTCGGGGAGCTGTTTTTT	CASSSGPVGELFF
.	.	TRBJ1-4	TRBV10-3	TGTGCCATCACCCGCGGGCCAGGTGAAAAACTGTTTTTT	CAITRGPGEKLFF
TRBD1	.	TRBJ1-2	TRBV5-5	TGTGCCAGCAGCTTGGGGACAGGGCTATATGGCTACACCTTC	CASSLGTGLYGYTF
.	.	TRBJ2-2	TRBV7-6	TGTGCCAGCAGCTTAGGGACAGCGAACACCGGGGAGCTGTTTTTT	CASSLGTANTGELFF
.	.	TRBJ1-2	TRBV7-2	TGTGCCAGCAGCTTAGCGCTTGGGACCATGGGTGGCTACACCTTC	CASSLALGTMGGYTF
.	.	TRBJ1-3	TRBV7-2	TGTGCCAGTTCAAACAGGGTGGGCTCTGGAAACACCATATATTTT	CASSNRVGSGNTIYF
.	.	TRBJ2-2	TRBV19	TGTGCCAGTCTTTCTGGGGAAGGGAAGGTCGGGGAGCTGTTTTTT	CASLSGEGKVGELFF
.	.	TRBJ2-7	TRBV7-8	TGTGCCAGCAGCTTAGACTACCGTTCCTACGAGCAGTACTTC	CASSLDYRSYEQYF
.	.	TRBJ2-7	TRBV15	TGTGCCACCAGCAGAGATCGCCAGTCCTACGAGCAGTACTTC	CATSRDRQSYEQYF
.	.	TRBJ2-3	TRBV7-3	TGTGCCAGCACCGACGGGCTAAATACAGATACGCAGTATTTT	CASTDGLNTDTQYF
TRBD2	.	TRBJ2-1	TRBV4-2	TGTGCCAGCAGCCCCCGGGGGGACAGCGGGGGGGCGGGAAAAGACAATGAGCAGTTCTTC	CASSPRGDSGGAGKDNEQFF
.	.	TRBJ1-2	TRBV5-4	TGTGCCAGCAGCGGGGTAGACTATGGCTACACCTTC	CASSGVDYGYTF
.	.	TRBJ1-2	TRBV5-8	TGTGCCAGCAGCTTGACCCTTAGAGAGACCTATGGCTACACCTTC	CASSLTLRETYGYTF
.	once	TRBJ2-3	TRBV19	TGTGCCAGTAGTATGCGAAGGGGGACAGATACGCAGTATTTT	CASSMRRGTDTQYF
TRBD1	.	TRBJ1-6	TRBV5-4	TGTGCCAGCAGCTTGGAAGGAGGGGGCGTTAATTCACCCCTCCACTTT	CASSLEGGGVNSPLHF
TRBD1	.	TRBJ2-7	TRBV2	TGTGCCAGCAGGCTGGGACAGGGGGCGGGCGAGCAGTACTTC	CASRLGQGAGEQYF
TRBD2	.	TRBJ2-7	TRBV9	TGTGCCAGCAGCGCGACCGGGGGGGAGGACGAGCAGTACTTC	CASSATGGEDEQYF
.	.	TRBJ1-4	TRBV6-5	TGTGCCAGTAGGAGGGGAGGCGCAGCTAATGAAAAACTGTTTTTT	CASRRGGAANEKLFF
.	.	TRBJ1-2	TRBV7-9	TGTGCCAGCAGCGAAGGGGGGGTTAAAGATGGCTACACCTTC	CASSEGGVKDGYTF
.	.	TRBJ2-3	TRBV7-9	TGTGCCAGCAGCTTAGTTCAGGGTACAGATACGCAGTATTTT	CASSLVQGTDTQYF
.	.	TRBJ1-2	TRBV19	TGTGCCAGTAGTATAGCGAGGCTTAACTATGGCTACACCTTC	CASSIARLNYGYTF
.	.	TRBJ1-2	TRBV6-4	TGTGCCAGCAGTGAGTTCCCGGGCTCGGGGAGCTACACCTTC	CASSEFPGSGSYTF
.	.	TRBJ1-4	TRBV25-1	TGTGCCAGCAGTGAACTTTTGGGGACCTCAACTAATGAAAAACTGTTTTTT	CASSELLGTSTNEKLFF
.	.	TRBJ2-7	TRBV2	TGTGCCAGCAGGGACACCTACGAGCAGTACTTC	CASRDTYEQYF
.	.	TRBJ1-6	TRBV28	TGTGCCAGCAGCTCGACACCCTATAATTCACCCCTCCACTTT	CASSSTPYNSPLHF
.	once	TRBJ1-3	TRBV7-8	TGTGCCAGCAGCTTAGGAGGGATAAACACCATATATTTT	CASSLGGINTIYF
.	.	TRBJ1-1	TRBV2	TGTGCCAGCAGTGAGGGGAGATTCATGAACACTGAAGCTTTCTTT	CASSEGRFMNTEAFF
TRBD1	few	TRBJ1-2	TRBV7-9	TGTGCCAGCAGCTTAGATGGGACAGGGGTATTTGGCTACACCTTC	CASSLDGTGVFGYTF
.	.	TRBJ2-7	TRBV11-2	TGTGCCAGCAGCCCCCGACAGGTTAGGGCCTACGAGCAGTACTTC	CASSPRQVRAYEQYF
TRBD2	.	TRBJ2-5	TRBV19	TGTGCCAGTAGTATAGTGGCTAGCGGGGTCCAAGAGACCCAGTACTTC	CASSIVASGVQETQYF
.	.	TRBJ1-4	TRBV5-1	TGCGCCAGCAGCTTGGGGGGAACGTCAACTAATGAAAAACTGTTTTTT	CASSLGGTSTNEKLFF
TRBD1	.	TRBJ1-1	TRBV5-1	TGCGCCAGCAGCTCGTCGGGGACAGGGGCAGCGGGCGGGAACACTGAAGCTTTCTTT	CASSSSGTGAAGGNTEAFF
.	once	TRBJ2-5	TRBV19	TGTGCCAGTAGTCCGGTGGACAGAATCCAAGAGACCCAGTACTTC	CASSPVDRIQETQYF
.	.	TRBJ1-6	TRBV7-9	TGTGCCAGCAGCTTAGGGGGTTATAATTCACCCCTCCACTTT	CASSLGGYNSPLHF
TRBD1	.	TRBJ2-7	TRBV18	TGTGCCAGCTCACCCGGGACAGTGAACGAGCAGTACTTC	CASSPGTVNEQYF
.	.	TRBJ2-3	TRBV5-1	TGCGCCAGCAGCCGGACTACAGCAGGGGAGGATACGCAGTATTTT	CASSRTTAGEDTQYF
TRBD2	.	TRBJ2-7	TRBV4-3	TGCGCCAGCAGCCAAGCCCTCGGGGGGTTAACCTACGAGCAGTACTTC	CASSQALGGLTYEQYF